This TCR beta chain was found in a study of cytomegalovirus exposure and HLA in healthy donors. General study results and limits: In a later analysis, at a false discovery rate of 0.05, roughly 17,000 TCR beta sequences matched HLA alleles. V- and J-gene trimming of TCR beta was linked (in a later analysis) to a missense DCLRE1C variant. A few CMV-associated chains were confirmed in vitro to be specific for CMV antigens. Most sequenced TCRs were rare (though some public TCRs occurred in many donors).

Germline CDR1 MNHEY, CDR2 SMNVEV (reference sequence). V was shortened by 3 bases and J by 8 bases, with 16 bases between the two germline ends. This CDR3 contains 14 residues. In the case of this clone: The antigen remains undetermined.

PCR was performed using 60 Vbeta and 13 Jbeta primers. Assay: immunoSEQ multiplex PCR; the TCRdb copy retains only in-frame clones and omits some. Of roughly 110,000 clones in the sample, 60% to 80% are singletons; the top ten hold about 5%. Sequencing was performed on PBMCs. The chain has TRBV27 and TRBJ1-2; D is unclear. The receptor was isolated from a woman aged 25-40 years in good health and CMV-seropositive. This CDR3 reads CASSFRMGGEGYTF. CDR3 sequence (DNA): TGTGCCAGCAGTTTTAGGATGGGTGGGGAGGGCTACACCTTC.